Sequencing of this TCR beta chain was carried out in a study of monozygotic twins with inflammatory bowel disease. Findings and caveats of the study: Healthy twins shared more clonotypes with others than IBD patients, most markedly active ones. No repertoire similarity difference was seen between concordant and discordant twins; power was possibly limited.

Blood samples measuring around 2.6 ml were taken per donor. Reprocessing the 5' RACE reads, TCRdb reports a single entry for every CDR3 protein and omits DNA. The listing contains a few hundred thousand distinct CDR3 sequences. Points on this clonotype: What it recognizes is unknown.

This CDR3 comprises 15 residues. Germline V gene data show CDR1 as SGHRS and CDR2 as YFSETQ. The sequencing input was blood. The rearrangement joins TRBV5-1 to TRBJ2-1; lacking DNA, the TRBD1 call made by TCRdb goes unchecked. The sequence was obtained from a human donor with ulcerative colitis or Crohn's disease, or a healthy co-twin of an affected twin (not recorded which). CDR3 region: CASSFKQGKVDEQFF.